The rows below give T cell receptor beta chains drawn from one sample of a study of metastatic and nonmetastatic thyroid tumors. MiXCR reprocessed the PCR reads for TCRdb. This sample has 35,000 to 40,000 clones, with about 15% found just once. Sequences were obtained from tumor tissue. All receptors derive from a female donor with papillary thyroid cancer or a benign thyroid nodule (not recorded which). Some clones in this sample may be carry-over from other donors' samples. Both conserved end residues are part of each CDR3. A D gene is named only where the DNA matches it firmly. A row's size may be missing; if present it is once, few, many or a size class.

d_gene: TRBD2; v_gene: TRBV7-8; j_gene: TRBJ2-7; abundance: few; CDR3aa: CASSLDTPSGRNLQYF; CDR3nt: TGTGCCAGCAGCTTAGACACCCCTAGCGGGAGAAATTTGCAGTACTTC
d_gene: -; v_gene: TRBV7-6; j_gene: TRBJ2-7; abundance: -; CDR3aa: CASSSGWGGSYEQYF; CDR3nt: TGTGCCAGCAGCTCCGGGTGGGGTGGCTCCTACGAGCAGTACTTC
d_gene: TRBD2; v_gene: TRBV7-3; j_gene: TRBJ2-5; abundance: many; CDR3aa: CASSPLDSSGRAARSQETQYF; CDR3nt: TGTGCCAGCAGCCCCCTTGATAGTAGCGGGAGGGCCGCGAGGTCCCAAGAGACCCAGTACTTC
d_gene: -; v_gene: TRBV18; j_gene: TRBJ1-2; abundance: many; CDR3aa: CASSPTGEYGYTF; CDR3nt: TGTGCCAGCTCACCCACTGGTGAGTATGGCTACACCTTC
d_gene: -; v_gene: TRBV15; j_gene: TRBJ2-1; abundance: many; CDR3aa: CATSRGLNEQFF; CDR3nt: TGTGCCACCAGCAGGGGTCTTAATGAGCAGTTCTTC
d_gene: -; v_gene: TRBV5-5; j_gene: TRBJ2-5; abundance: few; CDR3aa: CASSLTGSETQYF; CDR3nt: TGTGCCAGCAGCTTAACGGGATCAGAGACCCAGTACTTC
d_gene: -; v_gene: TRBV9; j_gene: TRBJ2-1; abundance: many; CDR3aa: CASSARGNEQFF; CDR3nt: TGTGCCAGCAGCGCCCGGGGGAATGAGCAGTTCTTC
d_gene: -; v_gene: TRBV10-3; j_gene: TRBJ1-1; abundance: many; CDR3aa: CAIASRATNTEAFF; CDR3nt: TGTGCCATCGCATCCAGGGCAACGAACACTGAAGCTTTCTTT
d_gene: -; v_gene: TRBV19; j_gene: TRBJ2-3; abundance: many; CDR3aa: CASSFGDTQYF; CDR3nt: TGTGCCAGTAGTTTCGGGGATACGCAGTATTTT
d_gene: -; v_gene: TRBV7-2; j_gene: TRBJ2-7; abundance: many; CDR3aa: CASSLGALYYEQYF; CDR3nt: TGTGCCAGCAGCTTAGGGGCTCTTTACTACGAGCAGTACTTC
d_gene: TRBD2; v_gene: TRBV28; j_gene: TRBJ2-3; abundance: many; CDR3aa: CASFSPGLAGSDTQYF; CDR3nt: TGTGCCAGCTTTTCTCCGGGACTAGCGGGATCAGATACGCAGTATTTT
d_gene: -; v_gene: TRBV20-1; j_gene: TRBJ2-7; abundance: many; CDR3aa: CSAKGPSSYEQYF; CDR3nt: TGCAGTGCTAAAGGACCAAGCTCCTACGAGCAGTACTTC
d_gene: -; v_gene: TRBV28; j_gene: TRBJ1-6; abundance: many; CDR3aa: CASSPMVTSNSPLHF; CDR3nt: TGTGCCAGCAGTCCCATGGTGACCTCCAATTCACCCCTCCACTTT
d_gene: TRBD2; v_gene: TRBV6-5; j_gene: TRBJ2-1; abundance: many; CDR3aa: CASSPPGTSGRRYNEQFF; CDR3nt: TGTGCCAGCAGTCCCCCCGGGACTAGCGGAAGACGTTACAATGAGCAGTTCTTC
d_gene: TRBD2; v_gene: TRBV19; j_gene: TRBJ2-1; abundance: many; CDR3aa: CASSLLAGEDEQFF; CDR3nt: TGTGCCAGTAGTCTGCTAGCGGGAGAGGATGAGCAGTTCTTC
d_gene: TRBD2; v_gene: TRBV20-1; j_gene: TRBJ2-1; abundance: many; CDR3aa: CSARGPQAGVYNEQFF; CDR3nt: TGCAGTGCTAGAGGGCCCCAAGCGGGAGTATACAATGAGCAGTTCTTC
d_gene: -; v_gene: TRBV2; j_gene: TRBJ1-5; abundance: many; CDR3aa: CASRAGSYSNQPQHF; CDR3nt: TGTGCCAGCAGGGCGGGGTCATATAGCAATCAGCCCCAGCATTTT
d_gene: -; v_gene: TRBV6-1; j_gene: TRBJ2-3; abundance: few; CDR3aa: CASRIVRCPDTQYF; CDR3nt: TGTGCCAGCCGTATCGTGAGGTGTCCAGATACGCAGTATTTT
d_gene: -; v_gene: TRBV19; j_gene: TRBJ1-5; abundance: many; CDR3aa: CASSIVRGDRHQPQHF; CDR3nt: TGTGCCAGTAGTATAGTTCGGGGGGACCGTCATCAGCCCCAGCATTTT
d_gene: -; v_gene: TRBV19; j_gene: TRBJ1-5; abundance: many; CDR3aa: CASSIWAAYSNQPQHF; CDR3nt: TGTGCCAGTAGTATTTGGGCGGCTTATAGCAATCAGCCCCAGCATTTT
d_gene: TRBD1; v_gene: TRBV4-1; j_gene: TRBJ2-1; abundance: many; CDR3aa: CASSQVGQGEGTYNEQFF; CDR3nt: TGCGCCAGCAGCCAAGTGGGACAGGGGGAAGGAACGTACAATGAGCAGTTCTTC
d_gene: -; v_gene: TRBV20-1; j_gene: TRBJ2-1; abundance: many; CDR3aa: CSARRSGYGRSYNEQFF; CDR3nt: TGCAGTGCTAGGAGGTCGGGGTACGGTCGCTCCTACAATGAGCAGTTCTTC
d_gene: TRBD1; v_gene: TRBV5-1; j_gene: TRBJ1-5; abundance: many; CDR3aa: CASSLSGGYQPQHF; CDR3nt: TGCGCCAGCAGCTTATCAGGGGGCTATCAGCCCCAGCATTTT
d_gene: -; v_gene: TRBV6-2/TRBV6-3; j_gene: TRBJ1-5; abundance: -; CDR3aa: CASMSDSHHPQHF; CDR3nt: TGTGCCAGCATGTCCGATAGCCATCATCCCCAGCATTTT
d_gene: -; v_gene: TRBV28; j_gene: TRBJ1-4; abundance: many; CDR3aa: CASRLQGREKLFF; CDR3nt: TGTGCCAGCAGGCTACAGGGTCGAGAAAAACTGTTTTTT
d_gene: TRBD1; v_gene: TRBV20-1; j_gene: TRBJ1-5; abundance: many; CDR3aa: CSAQETGGNQPQHF; CDR3nt: TGCAGTGCTCAGGAAACAGGGGGAAATCAGCCCCAGCATTTT
d_gene: TRBD1; v_gene: TRBV9; j_gene: TRBJ2-2; abundance: many; CDR3aa: CASSGRDRLSTGELFF; CDR3nt: TGTGCCAGCAGCGGCCGGGACAGGCTAAGCACCGGGGAGCTGTTTTTT
d_gene: -; v_gene: TRBV2; j_gene: TRBJ1-2; abundance: many; CDR3aa: CASSDKAGMGYGYTF; CDR3nt: TGTGCCAGCAGTGATAAAGCAGGGATGGGCTATGGCTACACCTTC
d_gene: TRBD2; v_gene: TRBV20-1; j_gene: TRBJ2-7; abundance: once; CDR3aa: CSANSGTSGGGAYEQYF; CDR3nt: TGCAGTGCAAATTCCGGGACTAGCGGTGGGGGGGCCTACGAGCAGTACTTC
d_gene: TRBD2; v_gene: TRBV11-2; j_gene: TRBJ2-3; abundance: once; CDR3aa: CASSQGSGSGKVDTQYF; CDR3nt: TGTGCCAGCAGCCAGGGGAGCGGGAGTGGTAAGGTAGATACGCAGTATTTT
d_gene: -; v_gene: TRBV28; j_gene: TRBJ1-4; abundance: many; CDR3aa: CASITAGPGEKLFF; CDR3nt: TGTGCCAGCATAACAGCCGGTCCGGGGGAAAAACTGTTTTTT
d_gene: -; v_gene: TRBV3-1; j_gene: TRBJ1-6; abundance: -; CDR3aa: CASSQESGTPPLHF; CDR3nt: TGTGCCAGCAGCCAAGAATCCGGGACTCCACCCCTCCACTTT
d_gene: TRBD1; v_gene: TRBV30; j_gene: TRBJ2-7; abundance: -; CDR3aa: CAWGTGEGEQYF; CDR3nt: TGTGCCTGGGGGACAGGGGAGGGCGAGCAGTACTTC
d_gene: -; v_gene: TRBV10-3; j_gene: TRBJ1-4; abundance: many; CDR3aa: CAISDIGEKLFF; CDR3nt: TGTGCCATCAGTGATATCGGGGAAAAACTGTTTTTT
d_gene: -; v_gene: TRBV18; j_gene: TRBJ2-5; abundance: once; CDR3aa: CASSLGHYQETQYF; CDR3nt: TGTGCCAGCTCGCTCGGACATTACCAAGAGACCCAGTACTTC
d_gene: -; v_gene: TRBV12-3/TRBV12-4; j_gene: TRBJ1-2; abundance: many; CDR3aa: CASTPAGFYGYTF; CDR3nt: TGTGCCAGCACCCCAGCAGGTTTCTATGGCTACACCTTC
d_gene: -; v_gene: TRBV11-2; j_gene: TRBJ2-5; abundance: many; CDR3aa: CASSPIGSQGETQYF; CDR3nt: TGTGCCAGCAGCCCCATAGGCAGTCAGGGGGAGACCCAGTACTTC
d_gene: -; v_gene: TRBV5-1; j_gene: TRBJ2-3; abundance: many; CDR3aa: CASSLVGPPIYTDTQYF; CDR3nt: TGCGCCAGCAGCTTGGTTGGACCCCCAATTTACACAGATACGCAGTATTTT
d_gene: TRBD1; v_gene: TRBV6-2/TRBV6-3; j_gene: TRBJ1-1; abundance: many; CDR3aa: CASSYPEGQGTGNTEAFF; CDR3nt: TGTGCCAGCAGTTACCCTGAGGGACAGGGGACGGGGAACACTGAAGCTTTCTTT
d_gene: -; v_gene: TRBV6-2/TRBV6-3; j_gene: TRBJ2-7; abundance: many; CDR3aa: CASRPAEGWPSGYEQYF; CDR3nt: TGTGCCAGCAGGCCCGCGGAAGGCTGGCCGTCGGGCTACGAGCAGTACTTC
d_gene: TRBD1; v_gene: TRBV7-8; j_gene: TRBJ1-2; abundance: -; CDR3aa: CASSLAGQGSGYTF; CDR3nt: TGTGCCAGCAGCTTAGCGGGACAGGGTTCTGGCTACACCTTC
d_gene: TRBD1; v_gene: TRBV20-1; j_gene: TRBJ2-7; abundance: few; CDR3aa: CSARDLGTGAYEQYF; CDR3nt: TGCAGTGCTAGAGATCTGGGGACAGGGGCCTACGAGCAGTACTTC
d_gene: TRBD2; v_gene: TRBV15; j_gene: TRBJ2-3; abundance: many; CDR3aa: CATSRGLAGVTDTQYF; CDR3nt: TGTGCCACCAGCAGGGGACTAGCGGGAGTCACAGATACGCAGTATTTT
d_gene: TRBD2; v_gene: TRBV6-1; j_gene: TRBJ2-2; abundance: many; CDR3aa: CAVSGRAETGELFF; CDR3nt: TGTGCCGTGAGCGGGAGAGCTGAAACCGGGGAGCTGTTTTTT
d_gene: -; v_gene: TRBV12-5; j_gene: TRBJ2-6; abundance: many; CDR3aa: CASALGGSGANVLTF; CDR3nt: TGTGCTAGTGCCCTGGGGGGCTCTGGGGCCAACGTCCTGACTTTC
d_gene: TRBD2; v_gene: TRBV11-1; j_gene: TRBJ2-2; abundance: few; CDR3aa: CASSFAAGGDTGELFF; CDR3nt: TGTGCCAGCAGCTTTGCAGCGGGAGGAGACACCGGGGAGCTGTTTTTT
d_gene: TRBD2; v_gene: TRBV7-9; j_gene: TRBJ2-7; abundance: many; CDR3aa: CASSHPRGSGRAKLSYEQYF; CDR3nt: TGTGCCAGCAGTCATCCGAGAGGTAGCGGGAGGGCCAAACTTTCCTACGAGCAGTACTTC
d_gene: -; v_gene: TRBV30; j_gene: TRBJ2-3; abundance: many; CDR3aa: CAWSPGLALDTQYF; CDR3nt: TGTGCCTGGAGTCCGGGGCTAGCGTTAGATACGCAGTATTTT
d_gene: TRBD1; v_gene: TRBV10-3; j_gene: TRBJ1-2; abundance: few; CDR3aa: CAISESPGQGAYGYTF; CDR3nt: TGTGCCATCAGTGAGTCTCCGGGACAGGGGGCTTATGGCTACACCTTC
d_gene: -; v_gene: TRBV9; j_gene: TRBJ2-5; abundance: many; CDR3aa: CASSYDREVTQYF; CDR3nt: TGTGCCAGCAGCTACGACAGGGAGGTGACCCAGTACTTC
d_gene: -; v_gene: TRBV20-1; j_gene: TRBJ1-1; abundance: many; CDR3aa: CSARDLGAGTEAFF; CDR3nt: TGCAGTGCTAGAGATCTGGGGGCAGGCACTGAAGCTTTCTTT